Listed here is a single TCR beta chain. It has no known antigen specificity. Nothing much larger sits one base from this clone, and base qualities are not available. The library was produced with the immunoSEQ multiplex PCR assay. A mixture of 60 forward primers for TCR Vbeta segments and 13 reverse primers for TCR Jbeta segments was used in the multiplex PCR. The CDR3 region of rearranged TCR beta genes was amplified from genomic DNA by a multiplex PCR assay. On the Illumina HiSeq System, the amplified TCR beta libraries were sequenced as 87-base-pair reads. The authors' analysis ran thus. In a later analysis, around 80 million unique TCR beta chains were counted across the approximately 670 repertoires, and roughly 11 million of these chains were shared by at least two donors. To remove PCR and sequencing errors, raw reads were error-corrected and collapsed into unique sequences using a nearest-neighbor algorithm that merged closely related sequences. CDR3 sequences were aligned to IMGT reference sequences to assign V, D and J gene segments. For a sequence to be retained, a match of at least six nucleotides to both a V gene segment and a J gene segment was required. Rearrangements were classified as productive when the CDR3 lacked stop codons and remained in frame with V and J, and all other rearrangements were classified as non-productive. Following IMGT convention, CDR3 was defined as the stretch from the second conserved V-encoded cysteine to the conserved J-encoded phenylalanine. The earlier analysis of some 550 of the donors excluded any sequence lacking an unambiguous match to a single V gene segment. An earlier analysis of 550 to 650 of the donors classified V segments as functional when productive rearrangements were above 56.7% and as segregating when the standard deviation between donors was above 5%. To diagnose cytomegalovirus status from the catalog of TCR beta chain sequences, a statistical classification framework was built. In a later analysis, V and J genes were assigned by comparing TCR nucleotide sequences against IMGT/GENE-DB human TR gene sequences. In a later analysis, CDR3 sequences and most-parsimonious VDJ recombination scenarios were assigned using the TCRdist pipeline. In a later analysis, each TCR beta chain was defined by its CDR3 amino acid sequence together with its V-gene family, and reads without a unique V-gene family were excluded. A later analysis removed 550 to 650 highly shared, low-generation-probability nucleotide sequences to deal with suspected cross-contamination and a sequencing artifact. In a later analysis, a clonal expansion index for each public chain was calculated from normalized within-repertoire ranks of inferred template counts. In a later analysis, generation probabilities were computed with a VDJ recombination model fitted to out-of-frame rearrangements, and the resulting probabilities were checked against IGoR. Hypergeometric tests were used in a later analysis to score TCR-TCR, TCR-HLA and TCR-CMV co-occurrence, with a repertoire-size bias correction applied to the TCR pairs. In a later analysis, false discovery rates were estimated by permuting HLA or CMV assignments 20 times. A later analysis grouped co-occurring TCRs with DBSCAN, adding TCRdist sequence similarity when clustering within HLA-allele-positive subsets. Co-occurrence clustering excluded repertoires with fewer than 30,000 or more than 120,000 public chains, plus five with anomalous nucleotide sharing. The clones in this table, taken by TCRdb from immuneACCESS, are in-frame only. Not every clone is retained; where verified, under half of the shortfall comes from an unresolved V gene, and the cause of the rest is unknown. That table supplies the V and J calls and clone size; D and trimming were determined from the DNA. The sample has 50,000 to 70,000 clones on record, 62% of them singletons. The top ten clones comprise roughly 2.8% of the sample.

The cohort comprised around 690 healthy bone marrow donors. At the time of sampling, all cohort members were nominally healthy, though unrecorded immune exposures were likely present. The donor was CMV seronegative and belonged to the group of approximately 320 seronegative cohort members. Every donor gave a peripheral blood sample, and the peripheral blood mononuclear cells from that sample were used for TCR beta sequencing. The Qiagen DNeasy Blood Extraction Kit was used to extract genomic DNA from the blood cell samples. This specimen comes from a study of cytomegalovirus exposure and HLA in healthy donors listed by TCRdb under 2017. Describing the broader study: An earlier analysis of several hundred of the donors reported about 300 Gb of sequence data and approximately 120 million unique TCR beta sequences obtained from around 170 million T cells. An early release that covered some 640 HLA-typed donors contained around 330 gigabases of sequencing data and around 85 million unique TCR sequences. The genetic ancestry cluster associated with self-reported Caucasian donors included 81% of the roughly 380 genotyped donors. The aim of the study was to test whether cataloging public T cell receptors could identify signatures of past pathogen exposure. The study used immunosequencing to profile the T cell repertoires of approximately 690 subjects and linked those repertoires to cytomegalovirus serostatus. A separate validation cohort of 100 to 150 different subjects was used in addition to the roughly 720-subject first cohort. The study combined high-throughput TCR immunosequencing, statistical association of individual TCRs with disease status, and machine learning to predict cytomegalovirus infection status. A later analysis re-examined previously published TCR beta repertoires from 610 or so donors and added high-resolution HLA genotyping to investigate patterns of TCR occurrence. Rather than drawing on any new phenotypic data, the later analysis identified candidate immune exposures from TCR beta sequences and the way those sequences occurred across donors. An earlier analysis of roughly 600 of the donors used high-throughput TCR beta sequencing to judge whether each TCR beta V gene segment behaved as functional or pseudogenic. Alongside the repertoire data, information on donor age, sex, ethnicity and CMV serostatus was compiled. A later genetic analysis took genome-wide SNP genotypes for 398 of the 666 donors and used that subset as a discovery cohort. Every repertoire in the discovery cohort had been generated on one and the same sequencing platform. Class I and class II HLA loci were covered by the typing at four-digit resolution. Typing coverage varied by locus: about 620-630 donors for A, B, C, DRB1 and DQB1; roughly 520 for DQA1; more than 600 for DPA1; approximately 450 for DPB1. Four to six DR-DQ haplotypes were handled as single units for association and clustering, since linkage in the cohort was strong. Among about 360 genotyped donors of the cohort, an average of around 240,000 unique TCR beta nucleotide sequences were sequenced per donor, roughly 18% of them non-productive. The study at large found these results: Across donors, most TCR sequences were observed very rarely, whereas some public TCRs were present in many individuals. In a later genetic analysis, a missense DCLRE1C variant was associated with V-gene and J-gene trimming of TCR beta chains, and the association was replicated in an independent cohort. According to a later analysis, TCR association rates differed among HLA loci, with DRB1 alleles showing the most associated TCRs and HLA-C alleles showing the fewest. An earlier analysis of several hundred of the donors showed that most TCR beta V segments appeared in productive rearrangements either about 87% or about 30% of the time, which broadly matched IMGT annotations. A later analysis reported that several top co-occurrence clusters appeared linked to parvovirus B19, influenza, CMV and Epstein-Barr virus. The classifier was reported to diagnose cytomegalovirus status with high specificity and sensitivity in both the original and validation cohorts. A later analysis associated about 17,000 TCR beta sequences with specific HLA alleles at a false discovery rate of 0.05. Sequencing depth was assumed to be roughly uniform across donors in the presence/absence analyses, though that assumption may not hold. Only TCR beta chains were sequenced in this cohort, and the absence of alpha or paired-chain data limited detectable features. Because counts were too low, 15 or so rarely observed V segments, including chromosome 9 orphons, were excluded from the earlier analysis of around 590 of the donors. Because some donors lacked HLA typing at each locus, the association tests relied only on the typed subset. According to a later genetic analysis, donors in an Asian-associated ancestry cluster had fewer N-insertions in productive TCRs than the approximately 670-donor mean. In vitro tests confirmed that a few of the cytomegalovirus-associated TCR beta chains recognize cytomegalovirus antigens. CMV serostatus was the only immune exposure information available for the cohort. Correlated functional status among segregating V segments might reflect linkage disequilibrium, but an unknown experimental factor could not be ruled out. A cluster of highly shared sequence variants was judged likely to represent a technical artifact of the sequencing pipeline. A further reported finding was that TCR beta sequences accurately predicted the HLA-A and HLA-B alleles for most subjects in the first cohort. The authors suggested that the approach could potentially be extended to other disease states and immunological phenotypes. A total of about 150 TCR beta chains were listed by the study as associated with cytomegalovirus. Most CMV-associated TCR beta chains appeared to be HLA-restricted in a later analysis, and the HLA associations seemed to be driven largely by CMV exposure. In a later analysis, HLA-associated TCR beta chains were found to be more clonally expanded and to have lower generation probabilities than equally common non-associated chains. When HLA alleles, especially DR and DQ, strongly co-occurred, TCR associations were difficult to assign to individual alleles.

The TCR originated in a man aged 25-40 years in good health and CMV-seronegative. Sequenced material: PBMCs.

The bases read TGTGCCAGCAGCAAAGGGACAGGGGGCGAAGGAAACCCTGAAGCTTTCTTT. This sequence encodes CASSKGTGGEGNPEAFF. The sequence links TRBV21-1 to TRBJ1-1; the table's D call, TRBD1, was not checked against the DNA. TRBV21-1 is a pseudogene segment. Taken from cysteine to phenylalanine, the CDR3 has 17 residues. Only CDR3 DNA is held: 51 bases, read in frame from base 1.